The rows below give T cell receptor beta chains drawn from one sample of a study of cytomegalovirus exposure and HLA in healthy donors. Clones were read by immunoSEQ multiplex PCR, and TCRdb kept only the in-frame ones, dropping some. The repertoire has more than 90,000 clones, 78% of them found once; the top ten carry 4.1%. The material sequenced was PBMCs. Receptors originate from a woman aged 40 to 50 in good health and CMV-seropositive. The CDR3 runs from the conserved cysteine through the conserved F or W. A D gene is named only where the DNA matches it firmly. Rows give clone size only sometimes, using once, few, many, or a class for an expanded clone.

TRBJ2-1 . TRBD2 TRBV5-1 CASSLSAGEYNEQFF TGCGCCAGCAGCTTATCGGCGGGGGAATACAATGAGCAGTTCTTC
TRBJ2-3 few . TRBV15 CATSRDSVTDTQYF TGTGCCACCAGCAGGGACAGCGTCACAGATACGCAGTATTTT
TRBJ2-7 . . TRBV28 CASSLEAGVPSYEQYF TGTGCCAGCAGTTTGGAGGCCGGGGTCCCCTCCTACGAGCAGTACTTC
TRBJ1-1 . TRBD1 TRBV30 CAWGGQGGTEAFF TGTGCCTGGGGGGGACAGGGCGGCACTGAAGCTTTCTTT
TRBJ1-1 . . TRBV10-3 CAISEGGEGESTEAFF TGTGCCATCAGTGAGGGAGGGGAAGGGGAAAGCACTGAAGCTTTCTTT
TRBJ2-1 few . TRBV18 CASSPTLFEGTRYNEQFF TGTGCCAGCTCACCCACCCTTTTCGAGGGAACTCGCTACAATGAGCAGTTCTTC
TRBJ1-4 . TRBD1 TRBV5-1 CASSSRTGGNEKLFF TGCGCCAGCAGCTCCCGGACAGGGGGTAATGAAAAACTGTTTTTT
TRBJ2-1 . TRBD2 TRBV11-2 CASSWGLAAYNEQFF TGTGCCAGCAGCTGGGGACTAGCAGCCTACAATGAGCAGTTCTTC
TRBJ2-1 . TRBD2 TRBV5-1 CASSLDVLAGDNEQFF TGCGCCAGCAGCTTGGATGTTCTAGCGGGAGACAATGAGCAGTTCTTC
TRBJ2-2 . . TRBV7-2 CASIHGGTGELFF TGTGCCAGCATCCACGGGGGCACCGGGGAGCTGTTTTTT
TRBJ2-3 . TRBD1 TRBV18 CASSPPRGQGSDTQYF TGTGCCAGCTCACCACCGAGGGGACAGGGATCAGATACGCAGTATTTT
TRBJ1-6 . TRBD1 TRBV15 CATSRDLGTGGGPLHF TGTGCCACCAGCAGAGATCTGGGGACAGGCGGTGGACCCCTCCACTTT
TRBJ2-1 . . TRBV10-3 CAVGAHSQPGNEQFF TGTGCCGTGGGGGCCCATTCCCAGCCGGGAAATGAGCAGTTCTTC
TRBJ2-1 . TRBD2 TRBV11-2 CASSLIAGAYNEQFF TGTGCCAGCAGCTTAATAGCGGGAGCCTACAATGAGCAGTTCTTC
TRBJ1-1 once . TRBV30 CAWSVQDRRAFF TGTGCCTGGAGTGTGCAGGACCGGAGGGCTTTCTTT
TRBJ2-1 . . TRBV11-3 CASSLDGRGEQFF TGTGCCAGCAGCTTAGATGGGCGGGGTGAGCAGTTCTTC
TRBJ2-7 . . TRBV11-3 CASSLDRGFYEQYF TGTGCCAGCAGCTTAGACAGGGGATTCTACGAGCAGTACTTC
TRBJ1-5 . . TRBV6-1 CASNGQSEQPQHF TGTGCCAGCAACGGACAGTCCGAACAGCCCCAGCATTTT
TRBJ2-7 . . TRBV18 CASSPPQQAYEQYF TGTGCCAGCTCACCACCACAGCAAGCCTACGAGCAGTACTTC
TRBJ1-2 . . TRBV5-1 CASSPDSTNYGYTF TGCGCCAGCAGCCCAGACAGTACTAACTATGGCTACACCTTC
TRBJ1-1 few . TRBV10-1 CASSMNRNEAFF TGCGCCAGCAGTATGAACAGAAATGAAGCTTTCTTT
TRBJ2-7 . . TRBV4-1 CASSLGTSLSYEQYF TGCGCCAGCAGCCTCGGGACTTCCCTATCCTACGAGCAGTACTTC
TRBJ1-5 . . TRBV19 CASSISNQPQHF TGTGCCAGTAGTATTAGTAATCAGCCCCAGCATTTT
TRBJ2-1 . . TRBV29-1 CSVVPPGVSEQFF TGCAGCGTTGTTCCCCCGGGAGTAAGTGAGCAGTTCTTC
TRBJ2-3 . TRBD1 TRBV6-1 CASKTGMGTDTQYF TGTGCCAGCAAGACAGGGATGGGCACAGATACGCAGTATTTT
TRBJ2-7 . TRBD1 TRBV10-3 CAISPLGTVPYEQYF TGTGCCATCAGTCCCCTGGGGACAGTACCCTACGAGCAGTACTTC
TRBJ1-1 . . TRBV29-1 CSGHVNTEAFF TGCAGCGGACACGTGAACACTGAAGCTTTCTTT
TRBJ2-6 once . TRBV30 CAWSHISGANVLTF TGTGCCTGGAGTCACATCTCTGGGGCCAACGTCCTGACTTTC
TRBJ2-7 once . TRBV5-1 CASSVKWDSTPYEQYF TGCGCCAGCAGCGTGAAATGGGACTCAACTCCTTACGAGCAGTACTTC
TRBJ2-7 few . TRBV7-9 CASSPRSASYEQYF TGTGCCAGCAGTCCAAGGAGTGCCTCCTACGAGCAGTACTTC
TRBJ2-7 . TRBD1 TRBV7-9 CASSLTGTGVIYEQYF TGTGCCAGCAGCTTAACCGGGACAGGGGTGATTTACGAGCAGTACTTC
TRBJ2-5 . . TRBV6-5 CASSYLAGAGEQYF TGTGCCAGCAGTTACCTTGCGGGGGCGGGGGAGCAGTACTTC
TRBJ1-5 . TRBD1 TRBV27 CASSSRGSNQPQHF TGTGCCAGCAGTTCCAGGGGGAGCAATCAGCCCCAGCATTTT
TRBJ2-3 . TRBD2 TRBV5-1 CASSPLGGSGRLDTQYF TGCGCCAGCAGCCCCCTAGGGGGTAGCGGGAGGTTAGATACGCAGTATTTT
TRBJ2-7 . TRBD1 TRBV11-2 CASSPRQGLSYEQYF TGTGCCAGCAGCCCGCGACAGGGTCTTTCCTACGAGCAGTACTTC
TRBJ2-5 . TRBD2 TRBV7-2 CASIRSAGVEETQYF TGTGCCAGCATCCGGTCAGCGGGAGTTGAGGAGACCCAGTACTTC
TRBJ1-2 . TRBD1 TRBV30 CAWILPPDRGVGYTF TGTGCCTGGATACTCCCCCCGGACAGGGGGGTGGGCTACACCTTC
TRBJ2-1 once . TRBV19 CASSIEGGIAYNEQFF TGTGCCAGTAGTATAGAGGGCGGGATAGCCTACAATGAGCAGTTCTTC
TRBJ2-3 . TRBD1 TRBV7-2 CASSFTGGTDTQYF TGTGCCAGCAGCTTTACAGGGGGCACAGATACGCAGTATTTT
TRBJ1-2 once TRBD1 TRBV27 CASSLKGAIDGYTF TGTGCCAGCAGTTTGAAGGGGGCGATTGATGGCTACACCTTC
TRBJ2-5 few . TRBV5-1 CASSFRDSFFGGSTETQYF TGCGCCAGCAGCTTCCGGGACAGTTTTTTCGGGGGATCCACAGAGACCCAGTACTTC
TRBJ2-5 . TRBD1 TRBV6-1 CASSEGTGVGETQYF TGTGCCAGCAGTGAAGGGACAGGGGTTGGAGAGACCCAGTACTTC
TRBJ1-1 . . TRBV7-2 CASSSIRNSLNTEAFF TGTGCCAGCAGCTCAATCAGGAACTCTTTGAACACTGAAGCTTTCTTT